The 27 T cell receptor beta chains presented below share a single source sample, sequenced in a study of blood T cell repertoires in COVID-19. The protocol was immunoSEQ multiplex PCR, while the TCRdb copy is restricted to in-frame clones and leaves out a portion. The sample includes some 120,000 clones, roughly 90% seen only once; the top ten take about 7.3%. The sequenced sample consisted of peripheral blood. These receptors all come from a man aged 45-65 years with acute or convalescent COVID-19.

This chain joins TRBV19 and TRBJ2-5; 11 nucleotides align to TRBD2. The CDR3 length is 16 residues. The V gene end was trimmed by 3 bases and the J gene end by 7 bases; junction bases not matched to a gene: 10. Germline CDR1 LNHDA, CDR2 SQIVND (reference sequence). CDR3: CASSIRPSGGWGTQYF. The CDR3 DNA sequence: TGTGCCAGTAGTATCCGCCCTAGCGGGGGGTGGGGGACCCAGTACTTC.

V and J are TRBV25-1 and TRBJ2-1; 10 bases match TRBD2. V lost 3 bases and J lost 9; bases outside the gene matches: 14. Per the germline V gene, CDR1 is MGHDK and CDR2 is SYGVNS. The CDR3 is made up of 17 amino acids. The CDR3 DNA sequence: TGTGCCAGCAGTGAGCTGGCTCCCGGGACTAGCGACCGTGAGCAGTTCTTC. Protein sequence: CASSELAPGTSDREQFF.

This clone was seen a handful of times. The chain combines TRBV2 with TRBJ2-7; no definite D call. The CDR3 consists of 13 residues. From germline, CDR1 is SNHLY and CDR2 FYNNEI. Between the trimmed V and J ends, which lost 4 bases and 2 bases, there was a span of 9 bases. The CDR3 loop reads CASSVEQTYEQYF. For the CDR3, the DNA is TGTGCCAGCAGTGTCGAGCAAACCTACGAGCAGTACTTC.

The gene calls are TRBV29-1 and TRBJ2-7; unclear D gene. Germline assignment: CDR1 SQVTM and CDR2 ANQGSEA. The CDR3 consists of 14 residues. Between the trimmed V and J ends, which lost 4 bases and 3 bases, there was a span of 16 bases. The CDR3, as DNA: TGCAGCGTTGTCAGTAAGACATTGGTCTACGAGCAGTACTTC. Encoded protein: CSVVSKTLVYEQYF.

This chain connects TRBV5-1 to TRBJ1-3; D is possibly TRBD1 (6 bases). The CDR3 sequence is 13 residues long. In germline, CDR1 is SGHRS, CDR2 YFSETQ. Between the trimmed V and J ends, which lost 4 bases and 8 bases, there was a span of 13 bases. Here the CDR3 DNA reads TGCGCCAGCAGCGCAAATCAGGGGCACACCATATATTTT. Protein: CASSANQGHTIYF.

The rearrangement links TRBV6-5 to TRBJ2-2, with 7 bases lining up with TRBD1. V lost 2 bases, J lost 6 bases, and 0 bases stayed unmatched. Per germline, CDR1 MNHEY and CDR2 SVGAGI. The CDR3 has 13 amino acids. The CDR3 nucleotides read TGTGCCAGCAGTTACGACAGGGCCGGGGAGCTGTTTTTT. Its protein product is CASSYDRAGELFF.

The chain has TRBV30 and TRBJ1-5, with unresolved D. V lost 0 bases and J 3 bases, leaving 12 bases between the germline ends. The CDR3 length is 15 residues. Germline CDR1 GTSNPN, CDR2 SVGIG (reference sequence). CDR3 loop: CAWSVRGTTNQPQHF. As DNA, the CDR3 is TGTGCCTGGAGTGTACGTGGCACCACCAATCAGCCCCAGCATTTT.

In this sample, this clone turned up a few times. This sequence joins TRBV2 and TRBJ1-2; perhaps TRBD1 as D (6 bases). Germline V gene data show CDR1 as SNHLY and CDR2 as FYNNEI. CDR3 size: 12 residues. V gave up 4 bases and J gave up 8 bases, with 11 bases separating them. In nucleotides, the CDR3 is TGTGCCAGCAGTGTGTACAGGGACGGCTACACCTTC. Its translation: CASSVYRDGYTF.

This rearrangement joins TRBV9 to TRBJ2-1, with a possible D match to TRBD2 (5 bases). Germline CDR1 SGDLS, CDR2 YYNGEE. The CDR3 sequence is 15 residues long. V lost 0 bases and J lost 7, with 14 bases in between. CDR3 coding DNA: TGTGCCAGCAGCGTAGGGCTAGCCACCATGAATGAGCAGTTCTTC. Translated: CASSVGLATMNEQFF.

The sample holds a few counts of this clone. The rearrangement uses TRBV7-6 and TRBJ2-2; 9 nucleotides line up with TRBD2. The CDR3 totals 16 residues. Losses at the gene ends were 2 bases for V and 6 bases for J; bases not matched to a gene: 7. Germline V gene sequence: CDR1 SGHVS, CDR2 FNYEAQ. The CDR3 reads CASSLSGGREAGELFF. As DNA, the CDR3 is TGTGCCAGCAGCTTAAGCGGCGGGAGGGAGGCCGGGGAGCTGTTTTTT.

This clone was counted a single time. The V gene is TRBV30, the J gene TRBJ2-3; TRBD2 aligns across 9 bases. The V gene end was trimmed by 3 bases and the J gene end by 3 bases; junction bases not matched to a gene: 13. The CDR3 covers 17 residues. Germline V gives CDR1 GTSNPN, CDR2 SVGIG (reference sequence). In DNA, the CDR3 is TGTGCCTGGAGCGGCGGCCTGCTAGCGGGAATTACAGATACGCAGTATTTT. This sequence encodes CAWSGGLLAGITDTQYF.

The J gene is TRBJ1-2, the V gene TRBV30; TRBD1 matches 8 bases. Germline CDR1 GTSNPN, CDR2 SVGIG (reference sequence). This CDR3 contains 15 residues. V trimming: 0 bases; J trimming: 6 bases; junction bases outside the gene matches: 9. The CDR3 reads CAWSVLDRARDGYTF. The CDR3 nucleotides read TGTGCCTGGAGTGTGTTGGACAGGGCCCGGGATGGCTACACCTTC.

As to this clone: This CDR3 is also generated by other DNA sequences in the sample. The rearrangement links TRBV5-4 to TRBJ2-3; tentative D call: TRBD2 (6 bases). The length of the CDR3 is 15 residues. V lost 0 bases and J lost 1, with 9 bases in between. Germline V gene sequence: CDR1 SGHNT, CDR2 YYREEE (reference sequence). The CDR3 sequence: CASSLAWGGTDTQYF. DNA for the CDR3: TGTGCCAGCAGCTTGGCTTGGGGGGGCACAGATACGCAGTATTTT. Drawing the rest from reference TRBV5-4 and TRBJ2-3, the complete variable domain is ETGVTQSPTHLIKTRGQQVTLRCSSQSGHNTVSWYQQALGQGPQFIFQYYREEENGRGNFPPRFSGLQFPNYSSELNVNALELDDSALYLCASSLAWGGTDTQYFGPGTRLTVL.

This clone was seen only once. The chain uses TRBV9 and TRBJ1-2, with D tentatively TRBD1 (6 bases). Germline CDR1 SGDLS, CDR2 YYNGEE. The V end was cut by 0 bases, the J end by 1 base, with 10 bases between. The CDR3 extends over 15 amino acids. CDR3 in amino acids: CASSVGTDFNYGYTF. For the CDR3, the DNA is TGTGCCAGCAGCGTAGGGACAGACTTTAACTATGGCTACACCTTC. The full variable domain, its missing parts supplied by reference TRBV9 and TRBJ1-2, is DSGVTQTPKHLITATGQRVTLRCSPRSGDLSVYWYQQSLDQGLQFLIQYYNGEERAKGNILERFSAQQFPDLHSELNLSSLELGDSALYFCASSVGTDFNYGYTFGSGTRLTVV.

The V gene is TRBV3-1 (or the pseudogene TRBV3-2), the J gene TRBJ2-7; no clear D gene. CDR1 is LGHDT, CDR2 YNNKEL, per germline (reference sequence). The CDR3 has 15 amino acids. Between the trimmed V and J ends, which lost 0 bases and 3 bases, there was a span of 12 bases. CDR3 protein: CASSQESVQIYEQYF. CDR3 nucleotide sequence: TGTGCCAGCAGCCAAGAATCAGTGCAGATCTACGAGCAGTACTTC.

This sequence joins TRBV10-3 and TRBJ1-2; 12 bases agree with TRBD1. The CDR3 sequence is 16 residues long. V gave up 0 bases and J gave up 5 bases; unmatched junction bases: 4. The germline V gene encodes CDR1 ENHRY and CDR2 SYGVKD. The CDR3 coding sequence is TGTGCCATCAGTGAGTCGGGACAGGGGGCAGGATATGGCTACACCTTC. Protein sequence: CAISESGQGAGYGYTF.

This clone turned up a few times. The chain carries TRBV4-2 and TRBJ2-5; 11 bases agree with TRBD2. J was trimmed by 5 bases and V by 3 bases; bases with no gene match: 11. Germline lookup yields CDR1 LGHNA and CDR2 YNFKEQ. This CDR3 has 17 amino acids. The CDR3 loop is CASSQGTSGPIAETQYF. Here the CDR3 DNA reads TGTGCCAGCAGCCAGGGGACTAGCGGCCCCATCGCGGAGACCCAGTACTTC.

CDR3 nucleotide sequence: TGTGCCAGCAGCCAAGATCAGAACAGGGCAAGAGGGACTGAAGCTTTCTTT. Translation gives CASSQDQNRARGTEAFF. The rearrangement uses TRBV3-1 (or the pseudogene TRBV3-2) and TRBJ1-1, with a possible D match to TRBD1 (6 bases). Germline V gives CDR1 LGHDT, CDR2 YNNKEL (reference sequence). The CDR3 totals 17 residues. Trimming removed 0 bases at V and 5 bases at J, with 19 bases between.

Written as DNA, the CDR3 is TGTGCCAGCAGCCACCGTGGGCTAGCGGGACGCTCCTACAATGAGCAGTTCTTC. It yields the protein CASSHRGLAGRSYNEQFF. The V gene is TRBV14, the J gene TRBJ2-1; 9 nucleotides align to TRBD2. The CDR3 totals 18 residues. Germline trimming cut 3 bases from V and 0 bases from J; bases unmatched to any gene: 9. CDR1 is SGHDN and CDR2 is FVKESK in the germline V gene.

This clone was seen only a few times. This chain links TRBV27 with TRBJ2-1, with 12 bases matching TRBD2. V lost 5 bases and J lost 4; bases outside the gene matches: 3. Per germline, CDR1 MNHEY and CDR2 SMNVEV (reference sequence). This CDR3 spans 15 amino acids. The CDR3, as DNA: TGTGCCAGCAGTGCCGGACTAGCGGGGTACAATGAGCAGTTCTTC. Encoded protein: CASSAGLAGYNEQFF.

This clone was counted between two and nine times. This sequence joins TRBV7-9 and TRBJ1-1, with no clear D. Germline values: CDR1 SEHNR, CDR2 FQNEAQ (reference sequence). The CDR3 has 15 residues. The V gene lost 2 bases and the J gene lost 0 bases, with 10 bases spanning the gap. CDR3 bases: TGTGCCAGCAGCTTAATCGCAGGCTTGAACACTGAAGCTTTCTTT. As protein: CASSLIAGLNTEAFF.

The chain joins TRBV11-2 to TRBJ2-3, with 14 bases lining up with TRBD2. CDR3 length: 18 residues. Germline V gene data show CDR1 as SGHAT and CDR2 as FQNNGV. J lost 3 bases, V lost 5 bases, and 10 bases had no gene match. The CDR3 loop reads CASSLGLAGVVTTDTQYF. As DNA, the CDR3 is TGTGCCAGCAGCCTGGGACTAGCGGGAGTTGTAACTACAGATACGCAGTATTTT.

This clone showed up just once. V and J are TRBV29-1 and TRBJ1-5, with D possibly TRBD1 on 6 matching bases. From germline, CDR1 is SQVTM and CDR2 ANQGSEA. V gave up 6 bases and J gave up 6 bases, with 18 bases separating them. The CDR3 is made up of 14 amino acids. The CDR3 reads CSVAPAGVGQPQHF. Written as DNA, the CDR3 is TGCAGCGTCGCCCCGGCAGGGGTCGGTCAGCCCCAGCATTTT.

V usage is TRBV4-1 and J usage is TRBJ2-7; 8 bases are a match to TRBD2. Germline trimming cut 0 bases from V and 2 bases from J; bases unmatched to any gene: 6. The CDR3 runs 16 residues. Germline lookup yields CDR1 MGHRA and CDR2 YSYEKL. The CDR3 DNA sequence: TGCGCCAGCAGCCAAGATAAGCGGGAGCCGGCCTACGAGCAGTACTTC. Amino acids: CASSQDKREPAYEQYF.

The chain has TRBV30 and TRBJ2-3, with D possibly being TRBD1 (6 bases). The CDR3 has 16 amino acids. Germline V gives CDR1 GTSNPN, CDR2 SVGIG (reference sequence). Trimming removed 0 bases at V and 2 bases at J, with 15 bases between. The CDR3 protein is CAWSVLGQPFTDTQYF. For the CDR3, the DNA is TGTGCCTGGAGTGTACTAGGACAGCCCTTCACAGATACGCAGTATTTT.

The chain has TRBV19 and TRBJ1-4; unclear D gene. The germline gives CDR1 LNHDA, CDR2 SQIVND (reference sequence). The CDR3 runs 13 residues. The V and J ends lost 3 bases and 5 bases respectively, with 7 bases between them. The CDR3 DNA is TGTGCCAGTAGTATGGTCAGAAATGAAAAACTGTTTTTT. Protein sequence: CASSMVRNEKLFF. Full variable domain (rest looked up from reference TRBV19 and TRBJ1-4): DGGITQSPKYLFRKEGQNVTLSCEQNLNHDAMYWYRQDPGQGLRLIYYSQIVNDFQKGDIAEGYSVSREKKESFPLTVTSAQKNPTAFYLCASSMVRNEKLFFGSGTQLSVL.

The chain couples TRBV7-2 to TRBJ2-7, with TRBD2 matching over 15 bases. Germline values: CDR1 SGHTA, CDR2 FQGNSA. The CDR3 contains 16 residues. The trim removed 4 bases at V and 4 bases at J, leaving 5 bases unmatched. CDR3 amino acids: CASSWPGLAGGYEQYF. The CDR3, as DNA: TGTGCCAGCAGCTGGCCGGGACTAGCGGGAGGTTACGAGCAGTACTTC. Complete variable domain (other parts from reference TRBV7-2 and TRBJ2-7): GAGVSQSPSNKVTEKGKDVELRCDPISGHTALYWYRQSLGQGLEFLIYFQGNSAPDKSGLPSDRFSAERTGGSVSTLTIQRTQQEDSAVYLCASSWPGLAGGYEQYFGPGTRLTVT.